These T cell receptor beta chains were read from a single sample in a study of regulatory T cells in long-lasting Graves disease. TCRdb ran MiXCR on the multiplex PCR reads and lists one entry per CDR3 protein. The sample has 350,000 to 450,000 distinct CDR3 sequences; approximately 15% are singletons. This sample was shared with a second study, whose subject was T cells in Graves' hyperthyroidism and ophthalmopathy.

The source material was peripheral blood mononuclear cells (PBMCs), sampled at new diagnosis, from a patient treated with antithyroid drugs. Source of these receptors: a woman in her thirties or forties with Graves disease. Both conserved end residues are part of each CDR3. A D gene is named only where the DNA matches it firmly. Size is stated for part of the rows, as once, few or many counts, or as a class when the clone is expanded.

>TRBJ1-1|many|NA|TRBV6-2/TRBV6-3
TGTGCCAGCAGCAGCAATGAAGCTTTCTTT
CASSSNEAFF
>TRBJ2-7|many|TRBD1|TRBV28
TGTGCCAGCACAAGACAGGGCCTGCCCTACGAGCAGTACTTC
CASTRQGLPYEQYF
>TRBJ1-4|many|NA|TRBV6-2/TRBV6-3
TGTGCCAGCAGTTACGGGGGTGATGAACTGTTTTTT
CASSYGGDELFF
>TRBJ1-1|many|TRBD1|TRBV2
TGTGCCAGCAGCCGCCAGGGGGGAGACACTGAAGCTTTCTTT
CASSRQGGDTEAFF
>TRBJ2-7|many|TRBD1|TRBV27
TGTGCCAGCAGGACCGGGACAGATGTCTACGAGCAGTACTTC
CASRTGTDVYEQYF
>TRBJ2-7|many|NA|TRBV27
TGTGCCAGCAGTTTGTACGGAACTGTCTCCTACGAGCAGTACTTC
CASSLYGTVSYEQYF
>TRBJ2-7|NA|TRBD2|TRBV13
TGTGCCAGCAGCTCCAGACTAGCAGAGTACGAGCAGTACTTC
CASSSRLAEYEQYF
>TRBJ2-2|few|TRBD1|TRBV20-1
TGCAGTGCTAGGGGACAGAGTAACACCGGGGAGCTGTTTTTT
CSARGQSNTGELFF
>TRBJ2-5|many|NA|TRBV12-5
TGTGCTAGTGCCCGGCGAACAGAAGAGACCCAGTACTTC
CASARRTEETQYF
>TRBJ1-1|NA|TRBD1|TRBV12-3/TRBV12-4
TGTGCCAGCAGTATCGGGACAGGGGCTATTAGAAGGGAAGCTTTCTTT
CASSIGTGAIRREAFF
>TRBJ1-4|many|NA|TRBV2
TGTGCCAGCAGTGATGGGTCTAATGAAAAACTGTTTTTT
CASSDGSNEKLFF
>TRBJ1-5|NA|TRBD1|TRBV18
TGTGCCAGCCATGGGACAGGGGACAATCAGCCCCAGCATTTT
CASHGTGDNQPQHF
>TRBJ2-1|NA|TRBD2|TRBV7-9
TGTGCCAGCAGCTTCCCAGCGGGGTTCTACAATGAGCAGTTCTTC
CASSFPAGFYNEQFF
>TRBJ1-1|few|TRBD1|TRBV5-4
TGTGCCAGCAGCGACGGGACAGGGGTCACTGAAGCTTTCTTT
CASSDGTGVTEAFF
>TRBJ1-5|many|NA|TRBV6-1
TGTGCCAGCAGTCCGGGACAAGAACAGCCCCAGCATTTT
CASSPGQEQPQHF
>TRBJ2-3|few|NA|TRBV7-2
TGTGCCAGCAGCTTAGCGGTTCAGCTAGATACGCAGTATTTT
CASSLAVQLDTQYF
>TRBJ2-5|many|TRBD1|TRBV7-9
TGTGCCAGCAGCTTAGGCGCGCAGGGGGCCTTCCGGGAGACCCAGTACTTC
CASSLGAQGAFRETQYF
>TRBJ2-5|many|TRBD1|TRBV19
TGTGCCAGTAGTAGGACAGGGCGAGTGGAGACCCAGTACTTC
CASSRTGRVETQYF
>TRBJ1-2|many|NA|TRBV28
TGTGCCAGCAGTTTATATTCGGATTGGAGCTATGGCTACACCTTC
CASSLYSDWSYGYTF
>TRBJ1-1|NA|NA|TRBV28
TGTGCCAGCAGCCAAGACGGCATGAGCACTGAAGCTTTCTTT
CASSQDGMSTEAFF
>TRBJ2-1|few|TRBD2|TRBV12-3/TRBV12-4
TGTGCCAGCAGAACTAGCGGGATAAACAATGAGCAGTTCTTC
CASRTSGINNEQFF
>TRBJ2-3|many|TRBD1|TRBV20-1
TGCAGTGCCGAAGGAGGGGACAGGGGCCCAGCAAATACGCAGTATTTT
CSAEGGDRGPANTQYF
>TRBJ2-5|many|NA|TRBV12-3/TRBV12-4
TGTGCCAGCAGTTTTGTCAGGGAACCAACCGGGGAGACCCAGTACTTC
CASSFVREPTGETQYF
>TRBJ2-7|few|NA|TRBV4-1
TGCGCCAGCAGCCAAGATTATCCTACCTCCTACGAGCAGTACTTC
CASSQDYPTSYEQYF
>TRBJ2-3|few|NA|TRBV5-5
TGTGCCAGCAGCTTGGTTCAACTGTGGGATACGCAGTATTTT
CASSLVQLWDTQYF
>TRBJ1-1|NA|TRBD1|TRBV10-3
TGTGCCATCAGCCCTGACAGGGTCGACACTTTCATGAACACTGAAGCTTTCTTT
CAISPDRVDTFMNTEAFF
>TRBJ1-6|many|NA|TRBV12-5
TGTGCTAATGGTGGGGGTGACTATAATTCACCCCTCCACTTT
CANGGGDYNSPLHF
>TRBJ1-2|few|NA|TRBV7-2
TGTGCCAGCCTCGCTGTGGAGGGCTACACCTTC
CASLAVEGYTF
>TRBJ1-2|many|TRBD1|TRBV3-1
TGTGCCAGCAGCCAAGAATACAGGGGTGGAGGCTACACCTTC
CASSQEYRGGGYTF
>TRBJ2-6|many|TRBD2|TRBV6-1
TGTGCCAGCAGAAATAGCGGGAGTATGTTAATAGACAAGGCATCTGGGGCCAACGTCCTGACTTTC
CASRNSGSMLIDKASGANVLTF
>TRBJ2-1|many|NA|TRBV10-3
TGTGCCATCAGTGAGACATTAGCAGACAATGAGCAGTTCTTC
CAISETLADNEQFF
>TRBJ2-2|many|TRBD2|TRBV9
TGTGCCAGCAGCGTCGCTAGCGGGACCACCGGGGAGCTGTTTTTT
CASSVASGTTGELFF
>TRBJ2-7|many|NA|TRBV11-2
TGTGCCAGCAGCCCCCAGGGATTTTTCCCCTACGAGCAGTACTTC
CASSPQGFFPYEQYF